The next 24 T cell receptor beta chains were all read from a single sample in a study of graft-versus-host responses after intestinal transplantation. Antigens for these TCRs are unknown. Generated by immunoSEQ multiplex PCR, the TCRdb table keeps only in-frame clones and is missing some. The profile shows roughly 120,000 clones, approximately 92% of them singletons. The specimen was unstimulated CD4+ T cells sorted from spleen or lymph node cells, collected before transplant. The receptors originated from a human donor who was the organ donor for an intestinal transplant.

The chain carries TRBV6-5 and TRBJ1-2; a weak D match, TRBD1 (6 bases). V lost 0 bases to trimming and J lost 7 bases, with 12 bases between them. Germline V lookup: CDR1 MNHEY, CDR2 SVGAGI. The CDR3 sequence is 14 residues long. CDR3 in amino acids: CASSYSPGDRGYTF. The CDR3 DNA sequence: TGTGCCAGCAGTTACTCCCCAGGGGACCGTGGCTACACCTTC.

The chain couples TRBV6-4 to TRBJ2-1; 9 bases agree with TRBD2. CDR3 length equals 16 residues. Germline-derived CDR1 and CDR2 are MRHNA and SNTAGT. The trim removed 0 bases at V and 5 bases at J, leaving 5 bases unmatched. CDR3 loop: CASSDSRAGGHNEQFF. CDR3 bases: TGTGCCAGCAGTGACTCGAGAGCGGGAGGTCACAATGAGCAGTTCTTC.

V usage is TRBV9 and J usage is TRBJ1-2; no firm D call. The CDR3 has 15 amino acids. From germline, CDR1 is SGDLS and CDR2 YYNGEE. Deletions cut 4 bases from V and 2 bases from J, with 15 bases between. CDR3 region: CASSSALTLNYGYTF. CDR3 sequence (DNA): TGTGCCAGCAGCAGTGCCCTTACCCTGAACTATGGCTACACCTTC.

The chain links TRBV18 to TRBJ2-3; TRBD1 matches at 7 bases. From germline, CDR1 is KGHSH and CDR2 LQKENI. After removal of 3 bases from V and 4 bases from J, the junction contained 4 bases not matched to a gene. There are 14 residues in the CDR3. The CDR3 sequence: CASSPDRVADTQYF. CDR3 sequence (DNA): TGTGCCAGCTCACCCGACAGGGTTGCAGATACGCAGTATTTT.

The V call is TRBV29-1, the J call TRBJ2-1; D unclear. Trimming took off 5 bases at V and 9 bases at J, with 11 bases between the two ends. This CDR3 region has 11 residues. Germline assignment: CDR1 SQVTM and CDR2 ANQGSEA. The CDR3 DNA follows: TGCAGCGTTACGAGAGGTGGTGAGCAGTTCTTC. Translated: CSVTRGGEQFF.

The chain is built from TRBV7-2 and TRBJ2-5; D remains unclear. Germline CDR1 reads SGHTA; CDR2 reads FQGNSA. There are 15 residues in the CDR3. The V gene lost 5 bases and the J gene lost 5 bases, with 18 bases spanning the gap. CDR3 coding DNA: TGTGCCAGCAGCCCGGAGAGATCACCCCGCGAGACCCAGTACTTC. Translation: CASSPERSPRETQYF.

Here the CDR3 reads CASSLVGNTEAFF. For the CDR3, the DNA is TGTGCCAGCAGCTTAGTAGGGAACACTGAAGCTTTCTTT. J is TRBJ1-1 and V is TRBV7-2, with no clear D. This CDR3 is 13 amino acids long. The ends were cut back, 1 base at V and 1 base at J, with 4 bases in the middle. Germline CDR1 and CDR2: SGHTA and FQGNSA.

The sample holds one count of this clone. The rearrangement links TRBV25-1 to TRBJ2-7; 12 nucleotides match TRBD1. The J segment lost 6 bases and the V segment lost 3 bases, leaving 9 bases of the junction unmatched. CDR1 and CDR2 from the germline V gene are MGHDK and SYGVNS. This CDR3 is 16 amino acids long. CDR3 sequence (DNA): TGTGCCAGCAGTGATTACCGGGACAGGGGGCTCTTCGAGCAGTACTTC. Translated: CASSDYRDRGLFEQYF.

This chain joins TRBV2 and TRBJ1-5; D gene uncertain. With 2 bases removed from V and 0 bases from J, the gap between germline ends came to 11 bases. Germline lookup yields CDR1 SNHLY and CDR2 FYNNEI. The CDR3 contains 16 residues. Here the CDR3 DNA reads TGTGCCAGCAGTGAAAATAGTGGGAATAGCAATCAGCCCCAGCATTTT. Translated: CASSENSGNSNQPQHF.

The chain is built from TRBV6-4 and TRBJ2-1, with 9 bases identical to TRBD1. The germline CDR1 and CDR2 sequences are MRHNA and SNTAGT. The J segment lost 3 bases and the V segment lost 5 bases, leaving 2 bases of the junction unmatched. The CDR3 has 14 residues. CDR3 protein: CASSRQGDYNEQFF. CDR3 nucleotide sequence: TGTGCCAGCAGTCGACAGGGGGACTACAATGAGCAGTTCTTC.

The rearrangement uses TRBV5-1 and TRBJ2-5; D call uncertain. The assigned J gene may be wrong: the sequence end matches TRBJ2-7 better. CDR1 is SGHRS and CDR2 is YFSETQ in the germline V gene. The CDR3 is 15 amino acids. CDR3 sequence reads: CASSARTASSYEQYF. The DNA of the CDR3 is TGCGCCAGCAGCGCCCGGACGGCGAGCTCCTACGAGCAGTACTTC.

This clone has a handful of counts. V and J are TRBV6-5 and TRBJ1-3; TRBD1 is a possible D gene (5 bases). The CDR3 covers 15 residues. Germline V gene sequence: CDR1 MNHEY, CDR2 SVGAGI. V lost 5 bases and J lost 0, with 11 bases in between. The CDR3 bases are TGTGCCAGCAGTCGGGACGGCACCTCTGGAAACACCATATATTTT. Translation: CASSRDGTSGNTIYF.

DNA of the CDR3: TGTGCCAGCAGCTTGCATGGGGATGGCTACACCTTC. It encodes CASSLHGDGYTF. The chain has TRBV5-4 and TRBJ1-2; no definite D call. Trimming pared 1 base from V and 6 bases from J, leaving 7 bases between. The germline V gene encodes CDR1 SGHNT and CDR2 YYREEE (reference sequence). The CDR3 is made up of 12 amino acids.

The genes are TRBV15 and TRBJ2-7; D gene uncertain. There are 15 residues in the CDR3. Trimming removed 4 bases from V and 5 bases from J, with 18 bases in between. Germline lookup yields CDR1 LNHNV and CDR2 YYDKDF (reference sequence). CDR3 residues: CATSKGLGSRNEQYF. For the CDR3, the DNA is TGTGCCACCAGCAAAGGGCTTGGCAGTCGGAACGAGCAGTACTTC.

This clone came up once. The rearrangement uses TRBV5-8 and TRBJ2-2, with TRBD1 matching over 9 bases. Germline lookup yields CDR1 SGHTS and CDR2 YDEGEE. V gave up 9 bases and J gave up 0 bases; unmatched junction bases: 3. The CDR3 spans 14 residues. The CDR3 region has the DNA TGTGCCATACGACAGGGGGCGAACACCGGGGAGCTGTTTTTT. This gives the protein CAIRQGANTGELFF.

V gene TRBV5-6 combines with J gene TRBJ1-2; D is possibly TRBD1 (5 bases). Between the trimmed V and J ends, which lost 2 bases and 4 bases, there was a span of 15 bases. The germline CDR1 and CDR2 sequences are SGHDT and YYEEEE. The CDR3 sequence is 15 residues long. DNA for the CDR3: TGTGCCAGCAGCTTCTGGCAGGGAAGCGGCTATGGCTACACCTTC. It encodes CASSFWQGSGYGYTF.

The V call is TRBV9, the J call TRBJ2-5; 10 positions agree with TRBD2. The germline V gene has CDR1 SGDLS and CDR2 YYNGEE. V was pared by 3 bases and J by 3 bases, with 2 bases of the junction left unmatched. The CDR3 has 14 amino acids. The CDR3 nucleotides read TGTGCCAGCAGCGAGCGGGAGGGAAAAGAGACCCAGTACTTC. As protein: CASSEREGKETQYF. The whole variable domain, filled in from reference TRBV9 and TRBJ2-5, reads DSGVTQTPKHLITATGQRVTLRCSPRSGDLSVYWYQQSLDQGLQFLIQYYNGEERAKGNILERFSAQQFPDLHSELNLSSLELGDSALYFCASSEREGKETQYFGPGTRLLVL.

In its sample, this clone was seen once. J is TRBJ2-1 and V is TRBV5-5; D is unresolved. The CDR3 consists of 16 residues. Germline V gene sequence: CDR1 SGHKS, CDR2 YYEKEE (reference sequence). V was cut by 0 bases and J by 9 bases, with 19 bases left in between. The CDR3 region is CASSLVLGARSSEQFF. CDR3 in DNA: TGTGCCAGCAGCTTGGTTCTAGGTGCGCGGAGCTCTGAGCAGTTCTTC.

This chain links TRBV6-6 with TRBJ2-7; the match to TRBD2 covers 11 bases. This CDR3 comprises 15 residues. The germline V gene has CDR1 MNHNY and CDR2 SVGAGI (reference sequence). The V and J ends lost 6 bases and 5 bases, in that order; junction bases with no gene match: 9. The CDR3 DNA follows: TGTGCCAGCAGGAGACTAGCGGGAAGGGGCCACGAGCAGTACTTC. Translation gives CASRRLAGRGHEQYF.

The rearrangement joins TRBV30 to TRBJ2-3, with 8 nucleotides matching TRBD1. The CDR3 has 15 amino acids. Germline V gene data show CDR1 as GTSNPN and CDR2 as SVGIG (reference sequence). V was clipped by 5 bases and J by 2 bases; unmatched bases: 9. CDR3 loop: CAWENRDRSTDTQYF. CDR3 nucleotide sequence: TGTGCCTGGGAGAACCGGGACAGGTCCACAGATACGCAGTATTTT.

The chain joins TRBV30 to TRBJ2-3; D is uncertain. The CDR3 length is 15 residues. Germline V lookup: CDR1 GTSNPN, CDR2 SVGIG (reference sequence). With 0 bases removed from V and 5 bases from J, the gap between germline ends came to 15 bases. The CDR3 DNA is TGTGCCTGGAGTGTAGGCTCAGTGGTAGGAGATACGCAGTATTTT. It encodes CAWSVGSVVGDTQYF.

This rearrangement joins TRBV9 to TRBJ2-7; D unclear. The CDR3 spans 12 residues. Trimming stripped 3 bases from V and 0 bases from J, with 4 bases between. Germline lookup yields CDR1 SGDLS and CDR2 YYNGEE. This CDR3 reads CASSGSSYEQYF. In DNA form, the CDR3 reads TGTGCCAGCAGCGGCTCCTCCTACGAGCAGTACTTC. Drawing the rest from reference TRBV9 and TRBJ2-7, the complete variable domain is DSGVTQTPKHLITATGQRVTLRCSPRSGDLSVYWYQQSLDQGLQFLIQYYNGEERAKGNILERFSAQQFPDLHSELNLSSLELGDSALYFCASSGSSYEQYFGPGTRLTVT.

The chain combines TRBV18 with TRBJ2-5, with 8 bases fitting TRBD2. Trimming took 2 bases from V and 2 from J; bases not matched to a gene: 4. The CDR3 covers 15 residues. The germline V gene encodes CDR1 KGHSH and CDR2 LQKENI. The CDR3 reads CASSPMGLEQETQYF. For the CDR3, the DNA is TGTGCCAGCTCACCAATGGGACTAGAGCAAGAGACCCAGTACTTC.

The rearrangement uses TRBV4-2 and TRBJ2-5; 8 nucleotides align to TRBD2. CDR1 LGHNA and CDR2 YNFKEQ come from the germline V gene. V lost 5 bases, J lost 3 bases, and 17 bases stayed unmatched. The CDR3 totals 18 residues. This chain's CDR3 is CASSSDRRGRNFEETQYF. In DNA, the CDR3 is TGTGCCAGCAGCTCAGATAGGCGCGGGAGGAATTTCGAAGAGACCCAGTACTTC.